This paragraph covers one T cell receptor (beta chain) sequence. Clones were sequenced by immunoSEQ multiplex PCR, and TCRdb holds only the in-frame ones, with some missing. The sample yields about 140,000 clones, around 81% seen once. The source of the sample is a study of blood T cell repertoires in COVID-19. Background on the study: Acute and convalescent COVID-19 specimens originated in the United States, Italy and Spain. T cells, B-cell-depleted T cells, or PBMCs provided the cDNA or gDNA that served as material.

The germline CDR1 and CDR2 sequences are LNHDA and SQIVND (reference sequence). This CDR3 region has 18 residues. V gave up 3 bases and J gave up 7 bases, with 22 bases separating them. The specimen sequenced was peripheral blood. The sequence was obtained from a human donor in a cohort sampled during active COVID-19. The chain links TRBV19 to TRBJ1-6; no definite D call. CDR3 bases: TGTGCCAGTAGTATCAATGAATTTTTAAGGAGCCGGAATTCACCCCTCCACTTT. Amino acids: CASSINEFLRSRNSPLHF.